This T cell receptor beta chain was found in a study of cytomegalovirus exposure and HLA in healthy donors. Findings and limits, study-wide: Cytomegalovirus-associated status was assigned to more than 150 TCR beta chains. Several of the most significant clusters appeared, in a later analysis, to be linked to common viral pathogens. TCR beta V segments were, for the most part, productive about 90% or about 30% of the time in an earlier analysis.

Concerning this clone itself: Its cognate antigen is unknown.

V was pared by 4 bases and J by 2 bases, with 22 bases between. The CDR3 is made up of 17 amino acids. Per the germline V gene, CDR1 is SGHRS and CDR2 is YFSETQ. The PCR had 60 Vbeta and 13 Jbeta primers. This table comes from immunoSEQ multiplex PCR, and its TCRdb copy is limited to in-frame clones, with some not included. The sample shows some 150,000 clones, about 80% of them seen only once. This cohort consisted of healthy bone marrow donors. This receptor was taken from a woman aged 45-65 years in good health and CMV-seronegative. The chain employs TRBV5-1 and TRBJ2-7; tentative D call: TRBD1 (5 bases). The sequencing input was PBMCs. DNA of the CDR3: TGCGCCAGCAGCCTATTGCCATTCGAACTGACAGCCTACGAGCAGTACTTC. Amino acids: CASSLLPFELTAYEQYF.